This record concerns one TCR beta chain sequence. Its matching antigen is unknown. The data originate from a study of cytomegalovirus exposure and HLA in healthy donors. Study-wide points: An analysis that was carried out later associated 15,000 to 20,000 TCR beta sequences with HLA alleles at 0.05 false discovery rate. Researchers counted around 170 TCR beta chains as cytomegalovirus-associated. In presence/absence analyses, roughly uniform sequencing depth across donors was assumed.

Vbeta (60) and Jbeta (13) primers were used in the PCR. TCRdb's copy holds only in-frame clones and misses some; the assay was immunoSEQ multiplex PCR. Of about 120,000 clones listed, roughly three quarters are singletons. V was clipped by 5 bases and J by 0 bases, with 10 bases between them. The CDR3 is 15 amino acids. The germline V gene has CDR1 SEHNR and CDR2 FQNEAQ (reference sequence). This rearrangement joins TRBV7-9 to TRBJ2-2; D might be TRBD1 (6 bases). The sequence came from a woman aged 18-35 years in good health and CMV-seronegative. Input material: PBMCs. CDR3 protein: CASSAGTPNTGELFF. For the CDR3, the DNA is TGTGCCAGCAGCGCCGGGACACCGAACACCGGGGAGCTGTTTTTT.